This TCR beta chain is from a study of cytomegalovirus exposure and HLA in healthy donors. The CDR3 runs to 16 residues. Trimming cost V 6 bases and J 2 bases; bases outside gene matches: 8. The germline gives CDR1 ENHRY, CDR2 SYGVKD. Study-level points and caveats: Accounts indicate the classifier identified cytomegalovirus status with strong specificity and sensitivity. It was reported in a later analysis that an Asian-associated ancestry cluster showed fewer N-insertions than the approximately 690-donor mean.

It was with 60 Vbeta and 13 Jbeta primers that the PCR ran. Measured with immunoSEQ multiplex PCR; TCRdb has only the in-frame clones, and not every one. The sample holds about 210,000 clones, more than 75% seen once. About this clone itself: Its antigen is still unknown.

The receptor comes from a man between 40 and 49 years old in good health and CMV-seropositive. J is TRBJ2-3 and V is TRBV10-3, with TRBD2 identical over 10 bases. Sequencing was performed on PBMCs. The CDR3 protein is CAISRTSGVNTDTQYF. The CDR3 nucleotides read TGTGCCATCAGCCGCACTAGCGGGGTAAACACAGATACGCAGTATTTT.